These T cell receptor beta chains were read from a single sample in a study of T cells in Graves' hyperthyroidism and ophthalmopathy. Using its own MiXCR run on the multiplex PCR reads, TCRdb lists one record per CDR3 protein. Of hundreds of thousands of distinct CDR3 sequences in the sample, 14% to 15% were seen once. Sequences were obtained from blood. The receptor set was obtained from a woman aged 25 to 45 with Graves' hyperthyroidism. Both conserved end residues are part of each CDR3. A D gene is named only where the DNA matches it firmly. Clone size appears in some rows only: once, few, many, or a class for an expanded clone.

CDR3	DNA	D	V	J	size
CASSWTGTANTEAFF	TGTGCCAGCAGCTGGACAGGGACGGCGAACACTGAAGCTTTCTTT	TRBD1	TRBV3-1	TRBJ1-1	many
CASSLSGTASYGYTF	TGTGCCAGCAGTTTATCGGGAACAGCTAGCTATGGCTACACCTTC	NA	TRBV27	TRBJ1-2	many
CASSSHPDLTDTQYF	TGTGCCAGCAGCTCCCACCCGGACCTTACAGATACGCAGTATTTT	NA	TRBV28	TRBJ2-3	many
CASSYDRRGNQPQHF	TGTGCCAGCAGTTACGACAGGAGGGGAAATCAGCCCCAGCATTTT	NA	TRBV6-2/TRBV6-3	TRBJ1-5	many
CSARAGAYEQYF	TGCAGTGCTAGAGCGGGGGCCTACGAGCAGTACTTC	NA	TRBV20-1	TRBJ2-7	few
CASTKPGTYEQYF	TGTGCCAGCACCAAACCGGGGACCTACGAGCAGTACTTC	NA	TRBV27	TRBJ2-7	many
CASREPGSPYNEQFF	TGTGCCAGCAGGGAGCCAGGGTCCCCATACAATGAGCAGTTCTTC	NA	TRBV2	TRBJ2-1	few
CASSSRGRPEAFF	TGTGCCAGCAGCTCCAGGGGGAGGCCTGAAGCTTTCTTT	TRBD1	TRBV7-2	TRBJ1-1	few
CASERTDANYGYTF	TGTGCCAGCGAACGGACAGACGCAAACTATGGCTACACCTTC	NA	TRBV28	TRBJ1-2	NA
CASSEPGTRIPDTQYF	TGTGCCAGCAGCGAACCCGGGACTAGGATACCAGATACGCAGTATTTT	TRBD2	TRBV5-4	TRBJ2-3	few
CASSRVSSGANVLTF	TGTGCCAGCAGTCGGGTGAGCTCTGGGGCCAACGTCCTGACTTTC	NA	TRBV27	TRBJ2-6	many